Shown below are 17 T cell receptor beta chains from a single sample sequenced in a study of Tregs in tolerant kidney transplant recipients (dated by TCRdb to between 2018 and 2021). What this sample's time point label stands for: blood sample drawn before combined kidney and bone marrow transplant. Library prep was done by the immunoSEQ multiplex PCR assay. In TCRdb, the immuneACCESS table is reduced to in-frame sequences with V and J assigned. These tables do not hold every clone; where another copy was compared, an unresolved V gene accounts for under half, and the others remain unexplained. Across this sample there are just under 65,000 clones, with 95% to 98% seen only once. Around 0.34% of the sample goes to the ten largest clones. Sequences were derived from Tregs from blood, sampled before the transplant. These receptors were collected from a human donor who received a combined kidney and bone marrow transplant.

This rearrangement joins TRBV5-5 to TRBJ1-5; D ambiguous. Germline V gene lookup returns CDR1 SGHKS and CDR2 YYEKEE (reference sequence). This CDR3 has 13 amino acids. Trimming cost V 0 bases and J 11 bases, with 12 bases left between them. CDR3 bases: TGTGCCAGCAGCTTGGAAGCAGGACTGTCCCAGCATTTT. It specifies CASSLEAGLSQHF.

The J gene is TRBJ2-4, the V gene TRBV13, with D possibly being TRBD1 (6 bases). The germline V gene has CDR1 PRHDT and CDR2 FYEKMQ (reference sequence). The V end was cut by 5 bases, the J end by 7 bases, with 18 bases between. This CDR3 has 15 amino acids. The CDR3 loop reads CASSLPVGGSNIQYF. DNA of the CDR3: TGTGCCAGCAGCCTCCCCGTAGGGGGATCGAACATTCAGTACTTC.

The J gene is TRBJ2-3, the V gene TRBV5-1; D unresolved. Germline V lookup: CDR1 SGHRS, CDR2 YFSETQ. The CDR3 is made up of 13 amino acids. The germline V and J ends were trimmed by 2 bases and 2 bases, with 6 bases remaining between them. CDR3 region: CASSFSYTDTQYF. The CDR3 coding sequence is TGCGCCAGCAGCTTCTCTTACACAGATACGCAGTATTTT.

The chain recombines TRBV5-1 with TRBJ2-7; 9 bases line up with TRBD1. CDR3 length: 15 amino acids. The V segment lost 2 bases and the J segment 3 bases; nucleotides outside the gene matches: 6. The germline V gene has CDR1 SGHRS and CDR2 YFSETQ. CDR3 sequence (DNA): TGCGCCAGCAGCTTCCTCTGGGGACAGGGCTACGAGCAGTACTTC. As protein: CASSFLWGQGYEQYF.

The gene calls are TRBV7-9 and TRBJ2-6, with D maybe TRBD2 (7 bases). Germline lookup yields CDR1 SEHNR and CDR2 FQNEAQ (reference sequence). CDR3 length equals 18 residues. Trimming cost V 3 bases and J 0 bases, with 15 bases left between them. The CDR3 spells CASSFGWGGASGANVLTF. CDR3 DNA: TGTGCCAGCAGCTTTGGTTGGGGGGGGGCCTCTGGGGCCAACGTCCTGACTTTC.

CDR3 coding DNA: TGTGCCAGCAGCCTAAAAGAGACCCAGTACTTC. Translation: CASSLKETQYF. The chain uses TRBV7-2 and TRBJ2-5; no reliable D call. Germline values: CDR1 SGHTA, CDR2 FQGNSA. The CDR3 length is 11 residues. V lost 5 bases and J 3 bases, leaving 4 bases between the germline ends.

The chain combines TRBV18 with TRBJ1-1, with no clear D. CDR3 length equals 14 residues. CDR1 is KGHSH and CDR2 is LQKENI in the germline V gene. Trimming took 6 bases from V and 4 from J, leaving 15 bases between them. CDR3 in DNA: TGTGCCAGCTCCTCCTCACGGGGTGGCACTGAAGCTTTCTTT. Its translation: CASSSSRGGTEAFF.

The chain has TRBV4-2 and TRBJ2-1; the match to TRBD1 covers 7 bases. The CDR3 loop spans 16 amino acids. V lost 3 bases and J lost 7; bases outside the gene matches: 12. Germline V gene lookup returns CDR1 LGHNA and CDR2 YNFKEQ. The CDR3 DNA reads as TGTGCCAGCAGCCATTCTCTGAACAGGGGTTGGAATGAGCAGTTCTTC. It specifies CASSHSLNRGWNEQFF.

The rearrangement uses TRBV9 and TRBJ1-6, with 7 bases matching TRBD1. Germline CDR1 and CDR2: SGDLS and YYNGEE. CDR3 length: 16 amino acids. J was trimmed by 7 bases and V by 3 bases; bases with no gene match: 10. The CDR3 region has the DNA TGTGCCAGCAGCGCTGACAGGGAGGATGGGAATTCACCCCTCCACTTT. Its translation: CASSADREDGNSPLHF.

This rearrangement joins TRBV6-5 to TRBJ1-2, with D hard to call. CDR1 MNHEY and CDR2 SVGAGI come from the germline V gene. The CDR3 has 14 amino acids. V gave up 2 bases and J gave up 3 bases, with 10 bases separating them. The CDR3 DNA reads TGTGCCAGCAGTTACCTCGGCGGGTACTATGGCTACACCTTC. It encodes CASSYLGGYYGYTF.

The chain combines TRBV4-3 with TRBJ2-1, with a tentative D call TRBD1 (6 bases). Germline CDR1 reads LGHNA; CDR2 reads YSLEER. V lost 1 base and J 2 bases, leaving 18 bases between the germline ends. This CDR3 region has 18 residues. CDR3 sequence: CASSQVYLTGTPYNEQFF. The CDR3 DNA sequence: TGCGCCAGCAGCCAAGTATACCTAACCGGGACACCCTACAATGAGCAGTTCTTC.

V and J are TRBV7-2 and TRBJ2-7, with D uncertain. Germline V gene lookup returns CDR1 SGHTA and CDR2 FQGNSA. CDR3 length: 15 residues. V was pared by 0 bases and J by 4 bases, with 13 bases between. CDR3 sequence reads: CASSLANWFRYEQYF. As DNA, the CDR3 is TGTGCCAGCAGCTTAGCTAATTGGTTCAGGTACGAGCAGTACTTC.

The chain uses TRBV4-2 and TRBJ2-1; 12 bases map to TRBD2. This CDR3 is built from 18 residues. From germline, CDR1 is LGHNA and CDR2 YNFKEQ. V was pared by 1 base and J by 4 bases, with 8 bases of the junction left unmatched. This chain's CDR3 is CASSQGALAGGAYNEQFF. The CDR3 coding sequence is TGTGCCAGCAGCCAAGGGGCGCTAGCGGGGGGGGCTTACAATGAGCAGTTCTTC.

This sequence joins TRBV5-1 and TRBJ2-5; 11 bases map to TRBD1. Per the germline V gene, CDR1 is SGHRS and CDR2 is YFSETQ. V was pared by 4 bases and J by 5 bases, with 7 bases of the junction left unmatched. The CDR3 is 15 amino acids. CDR3 nucleotide sequence: TGCGCCAGCAGCAGGACAGGGGGCGTCGGGGAGACCCAGTACTTC. This gives the protein CASSRTGGVGETQYF. Combining the CDR3 with reference TRBV5-1 and TRBJ2-5 gives the whole variable domain KAGVTQTPRYLIKTRGQQVTLSCSPISGHRSVSWYQQTPGQGLQFLFEYFSETQRNKGNFPGRFSGRQFSNSRSEMNVSTLELGDSALYLCASSRTGGVGETQYFGPGTRLLVL.

The rearrangement uses TRBV25-1 and TRBJ2-3; no clear D gene. In germline, CDR1 is MGHDK, CDR2 SYGVNS. The CDR3 has 14 amino acids. V was shortened by 2 bases and J by 1 base, with 7 bases between the two germline ends. This CDR3 reads CASSETWRTDTQYF. CDR3 sequence (DNA): TGTGCCAGCAGTGAAACGTGGCGCACAGATACGCAGTATTTT.

This clone was seen just once. The chain combines TRBV15 with TRBJ2-1; no reliable D call. CDR1 and CDR2 (germline): LNHNV, YYDKDF (reference sequence). The CDR3 consists of 15 residues. V was cut by 1 base and J by 0 bases, with 7 bases left in between. The CDR3 region is CATSRGDSSYNEQFF. DNA of the CDR3: TGTGCCACCAGCAGAGGAGATAGCTCCTACAATGAGCAGTTCTTC.

The gene calls are TRBV19 and TRBJ1-5, with D maybe TRBD1 (5 bases). V gave up 5 bases and J gave up 2 bases, with 19 bases separating them. Germline V gene lookup returns CDR1 LNHDA and CDR2 SQIVND (reference sequence). CDR3 length: 17 residues. The CDR3 here is CASSARRGLGGNQPQHF. In DNA form, the CDR3 reads TGTGCCAGTAGTGCCCGGAGGGGACTGGGGGGCAATCAGCCCCAGCATTTT.